Given below is one T cell receptor (beta chain) in context. The record originates from a study of shared clonotypes between healthy human individuals. On the study more broadly: Ranging from 18 to 49 in age, donors were two women and a few men.

Donors comprised only Caucasian adults living in Nashville, Tennessee. The CDR3 runs 17 residues. J gave up 4 bases and V 4 bases, and 14 bases lay outside the gene matches. The germline V gene encodes CDR1 SGHRS and CDR2 YFSETQ. Authors' analysis steps: Junction-only immunoSEQ sequences carried no quality scores, so filtering differed. Assay: immunoSEQ multiplex PCR; the TCRdb copy retains only in-frame clones and omits some. V, J and clone size are those of that table, while D and trimming were read from the DNA. The sample comprises more than 400,000 clones, around 85% of which are singletons, and over 9.5% rests with the top ten.

The sequenced sample was PBMCs. This chain links TRBV5-1 with TRBJ2-7; 10 positions agree with TRBD1. This TCR was recovered from a woman aged 35 to 49 in good health. Some clones in this sample may be carry-over from other donors' samples. CDR3 in amino acids: CASSLGLGTGDGYEQYF. CDR3 DNA: TGCGCCAGCAGCCTAGGCCTAGGGACAGGGGATGGTTACGAGCAGTACTTC.